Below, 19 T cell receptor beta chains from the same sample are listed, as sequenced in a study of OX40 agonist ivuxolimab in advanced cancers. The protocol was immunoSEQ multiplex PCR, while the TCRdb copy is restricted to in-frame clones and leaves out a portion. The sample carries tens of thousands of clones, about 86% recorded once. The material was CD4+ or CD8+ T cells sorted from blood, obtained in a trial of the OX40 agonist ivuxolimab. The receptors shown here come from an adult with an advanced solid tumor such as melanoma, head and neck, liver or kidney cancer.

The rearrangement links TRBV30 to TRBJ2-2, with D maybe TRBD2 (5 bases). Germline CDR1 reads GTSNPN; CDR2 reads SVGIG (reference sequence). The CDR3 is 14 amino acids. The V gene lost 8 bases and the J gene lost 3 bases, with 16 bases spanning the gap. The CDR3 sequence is CAGMRATYTGELFF. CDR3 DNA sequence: TGTGCCGGGATGAGGGCCACCTACACCGGGGAGCTGTTTTTT.

The CDR3 DNA reads TGTGCCAGCAGCCCGCGGACAGGGTGGGCAGATACGCAGTATTTT. This gives the protein CASSPRTGWADTQYF. This chain links TRBV7-9 with TRBJ2-3; 8 bases fit TRBD1. CDR3 length equals 15 residues. Germline trimming cut 5 bases from V and 4 bases from J; bases unmatched to any gene: 8. Looked up from germline, CDR1 is SEHNR and CDR2 is FQNEAQ (reference sequence).

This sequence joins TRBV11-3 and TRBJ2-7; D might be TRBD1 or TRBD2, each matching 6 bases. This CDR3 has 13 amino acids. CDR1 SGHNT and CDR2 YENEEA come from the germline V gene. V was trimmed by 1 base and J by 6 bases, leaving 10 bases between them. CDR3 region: CASSLVGGSEQYF. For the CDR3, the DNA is TGTGCCAGCAGCTTAGTCGGGGGCAGCGAGCAGTACTTC.

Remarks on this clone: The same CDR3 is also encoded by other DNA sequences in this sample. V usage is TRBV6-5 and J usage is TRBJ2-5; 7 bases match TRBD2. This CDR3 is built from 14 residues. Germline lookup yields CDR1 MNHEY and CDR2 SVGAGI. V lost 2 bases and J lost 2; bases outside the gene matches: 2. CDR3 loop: CASSYGGGQETQYF. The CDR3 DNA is TGTGCCAGCAGTTACGGCGGGGGACAAGAGACCCAGTACTTC.

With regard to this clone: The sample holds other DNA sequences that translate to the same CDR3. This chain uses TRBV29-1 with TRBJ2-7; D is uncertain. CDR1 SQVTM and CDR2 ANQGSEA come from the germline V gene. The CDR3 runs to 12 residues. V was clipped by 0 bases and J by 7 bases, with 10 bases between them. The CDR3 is CSVEDLGGEQYF. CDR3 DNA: TGCAGCGTTGAAGACTTAGGTGGGGAGCAGTACTTC.

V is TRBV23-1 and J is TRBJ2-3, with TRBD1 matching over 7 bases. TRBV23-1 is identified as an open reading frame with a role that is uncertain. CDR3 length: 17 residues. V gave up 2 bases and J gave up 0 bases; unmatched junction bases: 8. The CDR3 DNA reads TGCGCCAGCAGTCAAAACCGGGACAGCAAGAGCACAGATACGCAGTATTTT. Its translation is CASSQNRDSKSTDTQYF.

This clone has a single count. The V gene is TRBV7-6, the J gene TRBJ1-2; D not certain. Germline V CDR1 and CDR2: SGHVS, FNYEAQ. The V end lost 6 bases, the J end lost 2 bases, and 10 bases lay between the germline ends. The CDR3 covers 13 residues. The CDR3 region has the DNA TGTGCCAGCAGTGTTCAAGAAAACTATGGCTACACCTTC. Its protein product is CASSVQENYGYTF.

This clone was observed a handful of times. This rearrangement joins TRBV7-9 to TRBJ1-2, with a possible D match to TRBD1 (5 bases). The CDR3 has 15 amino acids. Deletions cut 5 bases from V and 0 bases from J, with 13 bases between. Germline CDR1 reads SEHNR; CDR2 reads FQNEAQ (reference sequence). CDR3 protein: CASSRRQLTNYGYTF. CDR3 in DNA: TGTGCCAGCAGCAGAAGACAGTTAACTAACTATGGCTACACCTTC.

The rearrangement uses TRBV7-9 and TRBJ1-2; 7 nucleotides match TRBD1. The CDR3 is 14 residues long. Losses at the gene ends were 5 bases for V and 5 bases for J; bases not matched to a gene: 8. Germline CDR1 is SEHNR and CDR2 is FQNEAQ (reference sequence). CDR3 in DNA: TGTGCCAGCAGCACACAGGGGCTTTCTTATGGCTACACCTTC. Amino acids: CASSTQGLSYGYTF.

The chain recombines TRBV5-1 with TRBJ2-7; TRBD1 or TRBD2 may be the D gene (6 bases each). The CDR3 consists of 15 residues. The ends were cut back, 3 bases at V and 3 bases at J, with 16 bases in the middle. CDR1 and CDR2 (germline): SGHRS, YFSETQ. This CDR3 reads CASSSSLGGIYEQYF. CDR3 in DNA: TGCGCCAGCAGCTCTTCTTTGGGGGGCATCTACGAGCAGTACTTC.

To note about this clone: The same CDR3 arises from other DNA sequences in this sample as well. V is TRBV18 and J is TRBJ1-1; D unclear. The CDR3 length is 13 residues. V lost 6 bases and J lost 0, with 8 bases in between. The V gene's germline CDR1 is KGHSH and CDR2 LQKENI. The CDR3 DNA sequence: TGTGCCAGCTCCCCCGGGTTGAACACTGAAGCTTTCTTT. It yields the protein CASSPGLNTEAFF.

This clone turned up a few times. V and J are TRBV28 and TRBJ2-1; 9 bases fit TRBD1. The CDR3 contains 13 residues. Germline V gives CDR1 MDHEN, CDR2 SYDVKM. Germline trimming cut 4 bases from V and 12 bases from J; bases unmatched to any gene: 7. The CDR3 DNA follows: TGTGCCAGCAGTTATGGGACAGGGAGGGTGCAGTTCTTC. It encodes CASSYGTGRVQFF.

CDR3 sequence: CASSPSGNNEQFF. In DNA form, the CDR3 reads TGCGCCAGCAGCCCTAGCGGGAACAATGAGCAGTTCTTC. This chain connects TRBV5-1 to TRBJ2-1; TRBD2 matches 9 bases. The V and J ends lost 4 bases and 5 bases, in that order; junction bases with no gene match: 1. Per the germline V gene, CDR1 is SGHRS and CDR2 is YFSETQ. The length of the CDR3 is 13 residues.

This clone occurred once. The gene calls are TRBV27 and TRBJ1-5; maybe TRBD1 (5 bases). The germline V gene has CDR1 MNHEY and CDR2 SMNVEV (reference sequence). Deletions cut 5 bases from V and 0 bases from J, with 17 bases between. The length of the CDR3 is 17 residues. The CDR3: CASSTIWGRYSNQPQHF. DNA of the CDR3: TGTGCCAGCAGTACTATTTGGGGACGGTATAGCAATCAGCCCCAGCATTTT.

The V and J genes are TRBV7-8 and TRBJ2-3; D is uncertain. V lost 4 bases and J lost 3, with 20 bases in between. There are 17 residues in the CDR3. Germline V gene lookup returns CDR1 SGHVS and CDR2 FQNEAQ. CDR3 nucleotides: TGTGCCAGCAGCTCCGGGCCTGCGCTGCTCACGACAGATACGCAGTATTTT. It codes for CASSSGPALLTTDTQYF.

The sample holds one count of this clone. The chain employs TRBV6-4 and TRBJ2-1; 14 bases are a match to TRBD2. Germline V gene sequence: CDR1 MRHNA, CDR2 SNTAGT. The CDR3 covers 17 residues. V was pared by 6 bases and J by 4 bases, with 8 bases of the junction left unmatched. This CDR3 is CASSPGLAGGPYNEQFF. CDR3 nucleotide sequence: TGTGCCAGCAGCCCAGGACTAGCGGGGGGCCCTTACAATGAGCAGTTCTTC.

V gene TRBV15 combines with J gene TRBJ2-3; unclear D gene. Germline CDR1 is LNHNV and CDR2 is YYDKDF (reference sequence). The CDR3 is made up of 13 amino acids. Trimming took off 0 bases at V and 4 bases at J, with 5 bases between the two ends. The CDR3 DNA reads TGTGCCACCAGCAGAGATACCGCAGATACGCAGTATTTT. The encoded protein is CATSRDTADTQYF.

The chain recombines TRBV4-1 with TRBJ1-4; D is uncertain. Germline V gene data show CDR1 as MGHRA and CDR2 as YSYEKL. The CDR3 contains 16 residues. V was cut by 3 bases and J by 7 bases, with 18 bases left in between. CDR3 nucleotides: TGCGCCAGCAGCCAGACCTCGGGGAATACGCGTGAAAAACTGTTTTTT. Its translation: CASSQTSGNTREKLFF.

CDR3 amino acids: CASSRGGGTYEQYF. The DNA for the CDR3 is TGTGCCAGCTCACGGGGCGGGGGCACCTACGAGCAGTACTTC. The rearrangement joins TRBV18 to TRBJ2-7; TRBD2 might be the D (7 bases). Germline V gene lookup returns CDR1 KGHSH and CDR2 LQKENI. V was clipped by 4 bases and J by 2 bases, with 12 bases between them. This CDR3 spans 14 amino acids.